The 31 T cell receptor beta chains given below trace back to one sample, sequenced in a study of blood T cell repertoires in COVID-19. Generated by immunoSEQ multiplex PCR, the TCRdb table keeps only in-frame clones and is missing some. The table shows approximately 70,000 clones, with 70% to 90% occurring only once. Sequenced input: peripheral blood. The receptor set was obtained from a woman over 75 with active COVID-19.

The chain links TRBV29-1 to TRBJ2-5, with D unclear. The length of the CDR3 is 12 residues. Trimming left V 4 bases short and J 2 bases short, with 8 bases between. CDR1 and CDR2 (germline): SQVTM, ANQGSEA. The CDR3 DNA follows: TGCAGCGTTGGAGGTCGGCAAGAGACCCAGTACTTC. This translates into CSVGGRQETQYF.

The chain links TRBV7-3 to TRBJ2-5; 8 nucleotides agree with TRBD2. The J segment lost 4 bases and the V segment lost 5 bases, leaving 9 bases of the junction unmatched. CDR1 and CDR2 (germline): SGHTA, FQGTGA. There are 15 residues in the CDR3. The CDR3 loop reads CASSPAGRERETQYF. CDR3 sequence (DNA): TGTGCCAGCAGCCCCGCCGGGAGGGAACGAGAGACCCAGTACTTC.

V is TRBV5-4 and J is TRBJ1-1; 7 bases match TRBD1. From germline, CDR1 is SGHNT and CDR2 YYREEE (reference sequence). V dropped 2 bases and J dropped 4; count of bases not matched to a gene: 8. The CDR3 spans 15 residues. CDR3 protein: CASSFGGRGTTEAFF. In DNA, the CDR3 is TGTGCCAGCAGCTTCGGTGGCAGGGGGACCACTGAAGCTTTCTTT.

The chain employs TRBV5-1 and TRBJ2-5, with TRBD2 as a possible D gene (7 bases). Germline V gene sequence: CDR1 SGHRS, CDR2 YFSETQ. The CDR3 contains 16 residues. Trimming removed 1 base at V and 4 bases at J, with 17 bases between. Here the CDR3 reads CASSLLGGDLGETQYF. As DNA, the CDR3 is TGCGCCAGCAGCTTGTTAGGGGGGGACCTCGGAGAGACCCAGTACTTC.

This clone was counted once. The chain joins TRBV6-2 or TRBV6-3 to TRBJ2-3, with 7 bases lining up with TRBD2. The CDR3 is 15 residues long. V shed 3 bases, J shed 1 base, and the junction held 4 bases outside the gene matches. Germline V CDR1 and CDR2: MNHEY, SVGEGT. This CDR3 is CASSYTSAGTDTQYF. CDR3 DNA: TGTGCCAGCAGTTATACTAGCGCGGGCACAGATACGCAGTATTTT.

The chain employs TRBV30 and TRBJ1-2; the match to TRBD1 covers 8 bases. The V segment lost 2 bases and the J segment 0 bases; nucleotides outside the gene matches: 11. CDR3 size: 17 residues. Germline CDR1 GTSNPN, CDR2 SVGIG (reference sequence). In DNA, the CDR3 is TGTGCCTGGAGTATAAACAGGGGGAGTTTCGCTAACTATGGCTACACCTTC. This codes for CAWSINRGSFANYGYTF. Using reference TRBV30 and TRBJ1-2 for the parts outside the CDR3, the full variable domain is SQTIHQWPATLVQPVGSPLSLECTVEGTSNPNLYWYRQAAGRGLQLLFYSVGIGQISSEVPQNLSASRPQDRQFILSSKKLLLSDSGFYLCAWSINRGSFANYGYTFGSGTRLTVV.

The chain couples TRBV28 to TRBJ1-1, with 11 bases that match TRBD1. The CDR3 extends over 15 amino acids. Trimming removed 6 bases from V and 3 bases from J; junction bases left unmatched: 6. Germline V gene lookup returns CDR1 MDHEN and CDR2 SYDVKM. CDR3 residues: CASSLRDRGYTEAFF. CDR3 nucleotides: TGTGCCAGCAGCCTCCGGGACAGGGGGTACACTGAAGCTTTCTTT. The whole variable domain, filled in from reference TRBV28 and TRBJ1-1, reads DVKVTQSSRYLVKRTGEKVFLECVQDMDHENMFWYRQDPGLGLRLIYFSYDVKMKEKGDIPEGYSVSREKKERFSLILESASTNQTSMYLCASSLRDRGYTEAFFGQGTRLTVV.

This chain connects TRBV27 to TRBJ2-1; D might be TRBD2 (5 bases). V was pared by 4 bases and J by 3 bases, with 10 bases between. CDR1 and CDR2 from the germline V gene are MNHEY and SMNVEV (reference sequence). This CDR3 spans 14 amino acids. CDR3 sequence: CASSYLSGYNEQFF. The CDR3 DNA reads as TGTGCCAGCAGTTATCTAAGCGGCTACAATGAGCAGTTCTTC.

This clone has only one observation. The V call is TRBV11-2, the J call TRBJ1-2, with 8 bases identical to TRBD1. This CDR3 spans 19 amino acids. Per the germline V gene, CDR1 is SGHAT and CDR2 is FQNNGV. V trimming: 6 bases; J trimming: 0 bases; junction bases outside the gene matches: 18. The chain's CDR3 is CASSSLSRGQGVTNYGYTF. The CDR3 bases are TGTGCCAGCAGTTCCCTGAGCAGGGGGCAAGGAGTTACTAACTATGGCTACACCTTC.

The CDR3 loop reads CASSRGTGGQGTQYF. CDR3 in DNA: TGCGCCAGCAGCCGGGGGACAGGGGGGCAAGGTACGCAGTATTTT. The chain combines TRBV4-1 with TRBJ2-3, with 11 bases identical to TRBD1. This CDR3 contains 15 residues. The V and J ends lost 4 bases and 8 bases, in that order; junction bases with no gene match: 8. Germline assignment: CDR1 MGHRA and CDR2 YSYEKL.

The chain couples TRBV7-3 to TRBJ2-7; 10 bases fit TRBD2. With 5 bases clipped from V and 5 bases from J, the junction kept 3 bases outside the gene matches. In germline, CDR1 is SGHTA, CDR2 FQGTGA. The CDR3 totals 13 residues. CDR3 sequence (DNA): TGTGCCAGCAGCCCTAGCGGGAGTCACGAGCAGTACTTC. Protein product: CASSPSGSHEQYF.

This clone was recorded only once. The chain's CDR3 is CASSPLRGADTQYF. CDR3 coding DNA: TGTGCCAGCAGCCCCCTTCGGGGAGCAGATACGCAGTATTTT. The chain carries TRBV3-1 (or the pseudogene TRBV3-2) and TRBJ2-3; tentative D call: TRBD2 (5 bases). The CDR3 is made up of 14 amino acids. The V end was cut by 4 bases, the J end by 4 bases, with 12 bases between. Germline CDR1 is LGHDT and CDR2 is YNNKEL (reference sequence).

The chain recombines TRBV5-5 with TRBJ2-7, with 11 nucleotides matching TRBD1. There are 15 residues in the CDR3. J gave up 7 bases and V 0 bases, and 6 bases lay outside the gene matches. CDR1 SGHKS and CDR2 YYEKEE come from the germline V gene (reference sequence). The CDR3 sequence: CASSLAGTGGLEQYF. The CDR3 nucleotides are TGTGCCAGCAGCTTGGCCGGGACAGGGGGTCTGGAGCAGTACTTC.

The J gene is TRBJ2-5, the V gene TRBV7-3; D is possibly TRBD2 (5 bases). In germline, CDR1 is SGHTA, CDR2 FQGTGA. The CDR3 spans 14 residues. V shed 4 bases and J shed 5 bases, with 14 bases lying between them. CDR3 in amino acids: CASSSTGIEETQYF. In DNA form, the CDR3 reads TGTGCCAGCAGCTCAACCGGGATAGAGGAGACCCAGTACTTC. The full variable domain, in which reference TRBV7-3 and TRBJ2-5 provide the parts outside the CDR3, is GAGVSQTPSNKVTEKGKYVELRCDPISGHTALYWYRQSLGQGPEFLIYFQGTGAADDSGLPNDRFFAVRPEGSVSTLKIQRTERGDSAVYLCASSSTGIEETQYFGPGTRLLVL.

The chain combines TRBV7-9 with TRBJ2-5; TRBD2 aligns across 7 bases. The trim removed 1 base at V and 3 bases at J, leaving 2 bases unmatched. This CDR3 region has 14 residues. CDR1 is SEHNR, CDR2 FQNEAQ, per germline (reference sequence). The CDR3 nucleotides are TGTGCCAGCAGCTTAGGGCTAGCGGAAGAGACCCAGTACTTC. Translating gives CASSLGLAEETQYF.

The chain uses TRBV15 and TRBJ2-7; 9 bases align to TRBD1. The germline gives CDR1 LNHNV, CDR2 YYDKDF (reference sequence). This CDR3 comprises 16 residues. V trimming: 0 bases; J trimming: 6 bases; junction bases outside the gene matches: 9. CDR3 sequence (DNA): TGTGCCACCAGCAGAGATAATCGGGACAGGGAATTCGAGCAGTACTTC. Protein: CATSRDNRDREFEQYF.

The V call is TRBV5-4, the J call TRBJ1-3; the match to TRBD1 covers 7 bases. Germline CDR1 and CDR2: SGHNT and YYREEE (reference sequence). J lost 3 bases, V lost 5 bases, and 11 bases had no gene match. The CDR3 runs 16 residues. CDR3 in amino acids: CASSYNPRGIGNTIYF. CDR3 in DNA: TGTGCCAGCAGTTACAACCCCAGGGGGATTGGAAACACCATATATTTT.

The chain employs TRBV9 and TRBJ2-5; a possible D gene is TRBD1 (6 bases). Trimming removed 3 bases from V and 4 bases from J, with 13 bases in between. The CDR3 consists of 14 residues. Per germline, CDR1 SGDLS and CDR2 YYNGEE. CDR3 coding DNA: TGTGCCAGCAGCGACTGGGGGCAAGGAGAGACCCAGTACTTC. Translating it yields CASSDWGQGETQYF.

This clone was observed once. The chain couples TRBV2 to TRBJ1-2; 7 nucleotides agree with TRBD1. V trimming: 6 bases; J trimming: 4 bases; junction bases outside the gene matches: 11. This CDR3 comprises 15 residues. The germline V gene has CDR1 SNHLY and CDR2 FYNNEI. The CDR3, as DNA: TGTGCCAGCAGCGCCACAGGGGCCCAAAGCTATGGCTACACCTTC. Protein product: CASSATGAQSYGYTF.

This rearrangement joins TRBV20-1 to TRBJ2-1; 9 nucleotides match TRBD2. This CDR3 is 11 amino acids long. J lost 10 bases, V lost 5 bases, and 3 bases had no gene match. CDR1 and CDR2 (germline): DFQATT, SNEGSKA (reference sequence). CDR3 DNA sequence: TGCAGTGCTCGACTAGCGGTGGAGCAGTTCTTC. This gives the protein CSARLAVEQFF.

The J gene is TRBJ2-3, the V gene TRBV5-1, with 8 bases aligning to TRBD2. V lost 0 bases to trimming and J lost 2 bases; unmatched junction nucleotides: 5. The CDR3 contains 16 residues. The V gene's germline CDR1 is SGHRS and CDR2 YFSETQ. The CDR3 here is CASSLGAGVSTDTQYF. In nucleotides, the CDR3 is TGCGCCAGCAGCTTGGGAGCGGGAGTTTCCACAGATACGCAGTATTTT.

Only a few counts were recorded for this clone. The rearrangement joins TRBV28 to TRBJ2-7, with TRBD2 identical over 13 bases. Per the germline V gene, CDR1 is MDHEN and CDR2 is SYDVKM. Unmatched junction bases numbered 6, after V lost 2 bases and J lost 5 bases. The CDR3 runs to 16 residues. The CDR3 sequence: CASSLSGLAGVDEQYF. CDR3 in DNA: TGTGCCAGCAGTTTAAGCGGACTAGCGGGAGTAGACGAGCAGTACTTC.

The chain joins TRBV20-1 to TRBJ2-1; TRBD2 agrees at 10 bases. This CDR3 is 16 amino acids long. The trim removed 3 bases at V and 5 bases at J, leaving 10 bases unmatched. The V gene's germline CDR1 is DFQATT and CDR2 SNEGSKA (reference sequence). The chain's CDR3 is CSASSQREGGDNEQFF. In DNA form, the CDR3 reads TGCAGTGCTAGTAGCCAGCGGGAGGGGGGAGACAATGAGCAGTTCTTC.

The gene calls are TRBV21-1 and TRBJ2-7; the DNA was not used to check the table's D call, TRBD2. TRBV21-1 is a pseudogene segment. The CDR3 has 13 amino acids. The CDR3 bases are TGCATACTGGCGGCTACCCATCCCTACGAGCAGTACTTC. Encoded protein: CILAATHPYEQYF.

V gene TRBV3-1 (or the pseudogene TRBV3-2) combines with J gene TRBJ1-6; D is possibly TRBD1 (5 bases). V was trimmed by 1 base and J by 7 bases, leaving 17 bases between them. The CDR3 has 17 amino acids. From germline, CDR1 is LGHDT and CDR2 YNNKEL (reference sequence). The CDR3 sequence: CASSQVRLGGRNSPLHF. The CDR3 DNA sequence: TGTGCCAGCAGCCAAGTGCGACTCGGGGGTAGGAATTCACCCCTCCACTTT.

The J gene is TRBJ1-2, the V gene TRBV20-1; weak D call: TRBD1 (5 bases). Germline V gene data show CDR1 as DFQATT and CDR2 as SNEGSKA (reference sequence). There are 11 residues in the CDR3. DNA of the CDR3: TGCAGCTCCGGACGGGGGGAGGGCTACACCTTC. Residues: CSSGRGEGYTF.

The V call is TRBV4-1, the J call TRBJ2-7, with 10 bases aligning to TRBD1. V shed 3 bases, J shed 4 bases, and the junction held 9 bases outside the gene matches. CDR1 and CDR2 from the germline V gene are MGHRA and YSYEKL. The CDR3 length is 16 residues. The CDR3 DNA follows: TGCGCCAGCAGCCACGGCGTGACAGGGGGCGCATACGAGCAGTACTTC. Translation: CASSHGVTGGAYEQYF.

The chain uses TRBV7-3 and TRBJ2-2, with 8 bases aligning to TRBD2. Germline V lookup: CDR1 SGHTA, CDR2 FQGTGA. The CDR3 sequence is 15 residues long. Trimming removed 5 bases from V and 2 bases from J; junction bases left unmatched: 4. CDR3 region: CASSPTSVNTGELFF. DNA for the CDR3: TGTGCCAGCAGCCCGACTAGCGTCAACACCGGGGAGCTGTTTTTT.

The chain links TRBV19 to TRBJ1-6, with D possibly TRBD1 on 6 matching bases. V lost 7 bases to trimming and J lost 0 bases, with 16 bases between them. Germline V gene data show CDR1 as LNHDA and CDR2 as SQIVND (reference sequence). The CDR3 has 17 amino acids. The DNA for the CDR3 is TGTGCCAGTATCCTCTGGGGAGGGGGCTCCTATAATTCACCCCTCCACTTT. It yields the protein CASILWGGGSYNSPLHF.

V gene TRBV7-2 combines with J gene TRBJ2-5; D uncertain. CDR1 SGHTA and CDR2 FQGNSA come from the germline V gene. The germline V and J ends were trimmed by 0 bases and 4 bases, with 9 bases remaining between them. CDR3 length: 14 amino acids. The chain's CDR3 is CASSLALAAETQYF. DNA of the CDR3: TGTGCCAGCAGCTTAGCGTTAGCCGCAGAGACCCAGTACTTC.

The CDR3 protein is CASSKAGTGRYQAYEQYF. The CDR3 coding sequence is TGTGCCAGCAGCAAAGCCGGGACAGGGAGATATCAGGCCTACGAGCAGTACTTC. The chain recombines TRBV21-1 with TRBJ2-7; the table names TRBD1, a call not compared with the DNA. TRBV21-1 is flagged as a pseudogene. The CDR3 extends over 18 amino acids.